Listed here are 3 T cell receptor beta chains from one sample, sequenced in a study of T cells in Graves' hyperthyroidism and ophthalmopathy. The investigators amplified TCR beta CDR3 regions from RNA transcripts. HTBI primers were used for first-round RT-PCR of the TCR CDR3. TCRdb re-analysed the multiplex PCR reads in MiXCR, keeping a single row per CDR3 protein. The sample holds roughly 400,000 distinct CDR3 sequences, approximately 14% seen once. Material: blood. The receptors shown here come from a woman in her late teens or twenties with Graves' hyperthyroidism that later progressed to Graves' ophthalmopathy.

The rearrangement joins TRBV5-1 to TRBJ2-1, with D perhaps matching TRBD2 (6 bases). V lost 2 bases to trimming and J lost 4 bases, with 13 bases between them. The CDR3 extends over 15 amino acids. CDR1 and CDR2 (germline): SGHRS, YFSETQ. In DNA, the CDR3 is TGCGCCAGCAGCTTCGGCCCGGGAGTTTACAATGAGCAGTTCTTC. This encodes CASSFGPGVYNEQFF.

This clonotype occurred many times. The V and J genes are TRBV7-3 and TRBJ1-2; D remains ambiguous. The V and J ends lost 0 bases and 6 bases respectively, with 11 bases between them. The length of the CDR3 is 14 residues. Per germline, CDR1 SGHTA and CDR2 FQGTGA. CDR3 nucleotides: TGTGCCAGCAGCTTAACGGTGGTGGGAGATGGCTACACCTTC. It is translated as CASSLTVVGDGYTF.

This clonotype was recorded many times. The rearrangement joins TRBV29-1 to TRBJ1-1; no clear D. Germline CDR1 reads SQVTM; CDR2 reads ANQGSEA. Trimming cost V 7 bases and J 3 bases, with 12 bases left between them. The CDR3 contains 12 residues. The CDR3 loop reads CSATNDHTEAFF. CDR3 bases: TGCAGCGCTACTAACGACCACACTGAAGCTTTCTTT.